This TCR beta chain appears in the sequencing data of a study of blood T cell repertoires in COVID-19. Background on the study: Whether acute or convalescent, the COVID-19 samples came from the United States, Italy and Spain. PBMCs, B-cell-depleted T cells, or T cells provided the cDNA or gDNA that made up the material.

Authors' processing steps: From reference gene primer amplification, estimates of nucleated cell counts were derived. Profiled with immunoSEQ multiplex PCR; TCRdb holds only in-frame clones, not every one. V and J calls and clone size follow that table, whereas D and trimming were derived from the DNA. The repertoire consists of 250,000 to 400,000 clones, with about nine tenths occurring once and the leading ten covering about 1.5%. The Seattle patients joined while their infection was active and were tracked longitudinally afterward. There are 15 residues in the CDR3. The germline CDR1 and CDR2 sequences are ENHRY and SYGVKD. The V gene end was trimmed by 4 bases and the J gene end by 1 base; junction bases not matched to a gene: 3.

The sequencing sample was made of peripheral blood. The clonotype was recovered from a woman aged 25 to 39 with COVID-19, enrolled during active disease. The chain uses TRBV10-3 and TRBJ2-5; 10 bases line up with TRBD2. The CDR3 region has the DNA TGTGCCATCAGTGGGGGACTAGCGATCCAAGAGACCCAGTACTTC. This codes for CAISGGLAIQETQYF.